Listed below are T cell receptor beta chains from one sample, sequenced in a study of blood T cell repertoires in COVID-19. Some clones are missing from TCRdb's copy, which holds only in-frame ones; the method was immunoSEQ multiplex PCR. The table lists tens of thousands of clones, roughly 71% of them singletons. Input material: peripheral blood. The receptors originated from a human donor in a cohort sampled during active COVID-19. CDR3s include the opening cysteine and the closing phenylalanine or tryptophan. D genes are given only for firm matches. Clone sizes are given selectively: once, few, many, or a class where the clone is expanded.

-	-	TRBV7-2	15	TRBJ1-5	TGTGCCAGCAGCCAAACACCGTATAGCAATCAGCCCCAGCATTTT	CASSQTPYSNQPQHF
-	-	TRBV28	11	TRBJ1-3	TGTGCCAGCAGCCAAGGAAACACCATATATTTT	CASSQGNTIYF
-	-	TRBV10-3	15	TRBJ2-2	TGTGCCATCAGTGAGTCAAATATGAACACCGGGGAGCTGTTTTTT	CAISESNMNTGELFF
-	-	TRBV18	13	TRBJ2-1	TGTGCCAGCTCACCTTCAGTCCAGCGGGAGCAGTTCTTC	CASSPSVQREQFF
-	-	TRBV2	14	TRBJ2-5	TGTGCCAGCATTCCCGCGGTGTACCAAGAGACCCAGTACTTC	CASIPAVYQETQYF
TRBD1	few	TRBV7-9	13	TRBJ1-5	TGTGCCAGCAGCTACGACAGGGGTCAGCCCCAGCATTTT	CASSYDRGQPQHF
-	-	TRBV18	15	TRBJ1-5	TGTGCCAGCTCACCAGGGCAGGGCGGCAATCAGCCCCAGCATTTT	CASSPGQGGNQPQHF
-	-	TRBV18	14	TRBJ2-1	TGTGCCAGCTCACCACGGGGGGGGGCGGATGAGCAGTTCTTC	CASSPRGGADEQFF
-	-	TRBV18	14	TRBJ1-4	TGTGCCAGCTCACGGGGAGGTAGAGTTGAAAAACTGTTTTTT	CASSRGGRVEKLFF
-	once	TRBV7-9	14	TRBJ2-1	TGTGCCAGCAGCTTTGAGGGCTTGTACAATGAGCAGTTCTTC	CASSFEGLYNEQFF
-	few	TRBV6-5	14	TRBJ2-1	TGTGCCAGCAGGTCCACATGGGAGCACAATGAGCAGTTCTTC	CASRSTWEHNEQFF
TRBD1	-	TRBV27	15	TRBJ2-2	TGTGCCAGCAGTCCTCAGGGGGCACGGACCGGGGAGCTGTTTTTT	CASSPQGARTGELFF
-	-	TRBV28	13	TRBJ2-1	TGTGCCAGCGCCCGTATGGCGGGCAATGAGCAGTTCTTC	CASARMAGNEQFF
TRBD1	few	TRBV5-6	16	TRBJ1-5	TGTGCCAGCACATACGGACAGGGGGTTAGCAATCAGCCCCAGCATTTT	CASTYGQGVSNQPQHF
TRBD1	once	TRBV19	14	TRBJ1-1	TGTGCCAGTAGTATAGGACAGGGATCGTCTGAAGCTTTCTTT	CASSIGQGSSEAFF
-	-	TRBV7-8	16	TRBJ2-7	TGTGCCAGCAGCTCCCGACAGGAAAGACTTTCCTACGAGCAGTACTTC	CASSSRQERLSYEQYF
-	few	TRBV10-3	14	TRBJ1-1	TGTGCCATCAGTGAGTCCCCAGTGAACACTGAAGCTTTCTTT	CAISESPVNTEAFF
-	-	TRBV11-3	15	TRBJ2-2	TGTGCCAGCAGCTTAGCACAGGGTCTAGACGGGGAGCTGTTTTTT	CASSLAQGLDGELFF
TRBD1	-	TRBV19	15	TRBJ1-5	TGTGCCACCGGGACAGTTCCCGGTAGCAATCAGCCCCAGCATTTT	CATGTVPGSNQPQHF
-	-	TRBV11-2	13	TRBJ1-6	TGTGCCAGCAGCGACCAGGACGGGACACCCCTCCACTTT	CASSDQDGTPLHF
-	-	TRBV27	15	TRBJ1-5	TGTGCCAGCAGTAACCTACGGGATAGCAATCAGCCCCAGCATTTT	CASSNLRDSNQPQHF
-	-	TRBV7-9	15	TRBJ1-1	TGTGCCAGCAGCCCACCAACAGCAACGAACACTGAAGCTTTCTTT	CASSPPTATNTEAFF
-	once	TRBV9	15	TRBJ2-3	TGTGCCAGCAGCGTAGTAAGTTCGGGAGCAGATACGCAGTATTTT	CASSVVSSGADTQYF
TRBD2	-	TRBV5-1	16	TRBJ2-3	TGCGCCAGCAGCCCAGCAATAGCGGGAGACACAGATACGCAGTATTTT	CASSPAIAGDTDTQYF
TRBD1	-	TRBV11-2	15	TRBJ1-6	TGTGCCAGCAGCTTAGGAGGGGGCGGGAATTCACCCCTCCACTTT	CASSLGGGGNSPLHF
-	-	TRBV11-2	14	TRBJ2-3	TGTGCCAGCAGCCCCGCCCGCTACACAGATACGCAGTATTTT	CASSPARYTDTQYF
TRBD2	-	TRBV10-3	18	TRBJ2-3	TGTGCCATCACTAACAGGGTAACTAGCGGGGACCTCACAGATACGCAGTATTTT	CAITNRVTSGDLTDTQYF
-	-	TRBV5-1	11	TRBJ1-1	TGCGCCAGCAGCTTGGGCAGGGAAGCTTTCTTT	CASSLGREAFF
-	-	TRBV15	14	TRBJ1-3	TGTGCCACCAGAAGGGGTCTCTCTGGAAACACCATATATTTT	CATRRGLSGNTIYF
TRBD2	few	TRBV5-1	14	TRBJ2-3	TGCGCCAGTGGGCTAGCGGGGAGCACAGATACGCAGTATTTT	CASGLAGSTDTQYF
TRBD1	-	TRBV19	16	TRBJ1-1	TGTGCCAGTAGTATAACATACAGGGGTTTGAACACTGAAGCTTTCTTT	CASSITYRGLNTEAFF
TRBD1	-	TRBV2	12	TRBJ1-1	TGTGCCAGCGGACAGGGGAACACTGAAGCTTTCTTT	CASGQGNTEAFF
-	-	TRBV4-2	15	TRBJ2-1	TGTGCCAGCAGCCAAGAGAGCGACCCCTACAATGAGCAGTTCTTC	CASSQESDPYNEQFF
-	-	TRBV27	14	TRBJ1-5	TGTGCCAGCAGTAATCAGGGTTACAATCAGCCCCAGCATTTT	CASSNQGYNQPQHF
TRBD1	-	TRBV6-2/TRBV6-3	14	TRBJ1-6	TGTGCCAGCAGTTTACAGGGGACCGAATCACCCCTCCACTTT	CASSLQGTESPLHF
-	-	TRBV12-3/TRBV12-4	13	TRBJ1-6	TGTGCCAGCAGTTCCCGGGGGAATTCACCCCTCCACTTT	CASSSRGNSPLHF
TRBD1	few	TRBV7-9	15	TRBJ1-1	TGTGCCAGCAGCGGAATGACAGGGGCCCCACTTGAAGCTTTCTTT	CASSGMTGAPLEAFF
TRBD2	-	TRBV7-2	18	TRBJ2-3	TGTGCCAGCAGCATAGTGTCTAGCGGGGGGTGGTCTAAAGATACGCAGTATTTT	CASSIVSSGGWSKDTQYF
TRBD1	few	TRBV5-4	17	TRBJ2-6	TGTGCCAGCAGCCGGGACAGGTTCCTCGCTGGGGCCAACGTCCTGACTTTC	CASSRDRFLAGANVLTF
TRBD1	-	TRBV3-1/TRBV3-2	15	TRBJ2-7	TGTGCCAGCAGCCATGCGACAGGGTTAAGGAACGAGCAGTACTTC	CASSHATGLRNEQYF
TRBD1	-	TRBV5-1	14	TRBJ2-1	TGCGCCAGCAGCTGGAAGGGGGCCACGGATGAGCAGTTCTTC	CASSWKGATDEQFF
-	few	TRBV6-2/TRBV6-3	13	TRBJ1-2	TGTGCCAGCAGTCACCAGGGAAACTATGGCTACACCTTC	CASSHQGNYGYTF
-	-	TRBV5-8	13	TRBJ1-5	TGTGCCAGCCCTGGACGGGGGAATCAGCCCCAGCATTTT	CASPGRGNQPQHF
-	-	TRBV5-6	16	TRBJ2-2	TGTGCCAGCAGCTACGACAGTATCGCGAACACCGGGGAGCTGTTTTTT	CASSYDSIANTGELFF
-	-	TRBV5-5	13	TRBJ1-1	TGTGCCAGCAGTAACGTGGCAGGGACTGAAGCTTTCTTT	CASSNVAGTEAFF
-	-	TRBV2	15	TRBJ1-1	TGTGCCAGCAGTCCCACCAGCAGGGAAATCACTGAAGCTTTCTTT	CASSPTSREITEAFF
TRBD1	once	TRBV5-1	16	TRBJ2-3	TGCGCCAGCGCCCGGACGGACAGGGAGGACACAGATACGCAGTATTTT	CASARTDREDTDTQYF
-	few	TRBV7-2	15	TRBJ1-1	TGTGCCAGCAGCTTTACGGGGGGGGTGAGCACTGAAGCTTTCTTT	CASSFTGGVSTEAFF
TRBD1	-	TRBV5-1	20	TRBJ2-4	TGCGCCAGCAGCTTAAAGACTTACTGGTGTGTGGGGCAGGGGGTTGACATTCAGTACTTC	CASSLKTYWCVGQGVDIQYF
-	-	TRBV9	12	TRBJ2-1	TGTGCCAGCAGCGTGTCCGGGAACCAGCAGTTCTTC	CASSVSGNQQFF
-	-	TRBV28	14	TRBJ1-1	TGTGCCATAACTGGGGGGGCAGGGCCCACTGAAGCTTTCTTT	CAITGGAGPTEAFF
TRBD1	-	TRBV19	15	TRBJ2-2	TGTGCCAGTAGTTCCCCCGGGACAGGCACCGGGGAGCTGTTTTTT	CASSSPGTGTGELFF